This T cell receptor beta chain was identified during a study of CD8+ T cells in alopecia areata. Study-level background: Among treated patients, oral tofacitinib was administered at 5 to 10 mg twice daily.

About this clone: As yet, its antigen is unknown.

The authors extracted RNA and reverse transcribed it into cDNA as the sequencing template. Here immunoSEQ multiplex PCR was the method, and the copy in TCRdb shows in-frame clones only, minus some. Among 150,000 or so clones listed, around 86% were seen once. Study outcomes and limitations: Normal scalp showed lower clonality than lesional scalp, especially alopecia totalis/universalis. There were also resident alphabeta T cells of normal skin sequenced in scalp samples. Compared with mice, patients displayed less clear TCR sharing, possibly for HLA-related reasons.

This TCR came from a human donor with alopecia areata. Sequences were derived from CD8+ T cells sorted from blood, sampled at week 0.

Written as DNA, the CDR3 is TGTGCCAGCAGCCCCCAGGGAGGTACTTCACCCCTCCACTTT. Amino acids: CASSPQGGTSPLHF. The V gene is TRBV13, the J gene TRBJ1-6, with TRBD1 as a possible D gene (5 bases). This CDR3 comprises 14 residues. Germline assignment: CDR1 PRHDT and CDR2 FYEKMQ (reference sequence). V dropped 5 bases and J dropped 9 bases, with 14 bases sitting between them.